This T cell receptor (beta chain) appears in the sequencing data of a study of blood T cell repertoires in COVID-19. Study context: Nucleic acid was either cDNA or gDNA, and it came from T cells, B-cell-depleted T cells, or PBMCs.

Original handling: Cell counts per sample came from amplifying reference gene primers. Some clones are missing from TCRdb's copy, which holds only in-frame ones; the method was immunoSEQ multiplex PCR. D and trimming were read from the DNA, whereas the V and J calls and clone size are those reported in that table. The data hold fewer than 250,000 clones, with 83% observed a single time. V shed 1 base, J shed 0 bases, and the junction held 9 bases outside the gene matches. The CDR3 loop spans 18 amino acids. Germline V CDR1 and CDR2: SGHVS, FNYEAQ. The genes are TRBV7-6 and TRBJ2-3; 8 bases are a match to TRBD2. Sequencing used PBMCs or T cells enriched from blood (not recorded which). The clonotype was recovered from a woman aged 50 to 60 who had been exposed to COVID-19. The CDR3 is CASSLDSGGAGSTDTQYF. CDR3 DNA sequence: TGTGCCAGCAGCTTAGATTCCGGGGGGGCCGGGAGCACAGATACGCAGTATTTT.